This T cell receptor (beta chain) emerged from a study of read filtering for tumor transcriptome and immune sequencing. Study background: Whole-transcriptome libraries were prepared after DNase treatment. Study-wide results and limits: Roughly 80% of IR-seq clonotypes had a single read, yet these held approximately 4% of reads.

Worth noting for this clonotype: The target antigen is unknown. A junction end diverges from the germline sequence, so it may reflect a read error.

Germline V gene lookup returns CDR1 SEHNR and CDR2 FQNEAQ (reference sequence). The length of the CDR3 is 14 residues. Sampling of bone marrow took place during active disease in every patient. From about 400 ng of RNA, a library with molecular barcoded alpha/delta and beta/gamma adaptors was made. TCRdb re-analysed the reads in MiXCR, keeping a single row per CDR3 protein. The sample lists 35,000 to 45,000 distinct CDR3 sequences, roughly 15% occurring once. The J gene is TRBJ1-5, the V gene TRBV7-9; TRBD1 is a possible D gene (6 bases). The clonotype was recovered from a donor aged 40 or over with multiple myeloma. The material sequenced was a population of CD138-negative cells sorted from bone marrow. CDR3 sequence reads: CASSLEGGGQPQHF. The DNA for the CDR3 is TGTGCCAGCAGCTTAGAGGGGGGCGGTCAGCCTCAGCATTTT.